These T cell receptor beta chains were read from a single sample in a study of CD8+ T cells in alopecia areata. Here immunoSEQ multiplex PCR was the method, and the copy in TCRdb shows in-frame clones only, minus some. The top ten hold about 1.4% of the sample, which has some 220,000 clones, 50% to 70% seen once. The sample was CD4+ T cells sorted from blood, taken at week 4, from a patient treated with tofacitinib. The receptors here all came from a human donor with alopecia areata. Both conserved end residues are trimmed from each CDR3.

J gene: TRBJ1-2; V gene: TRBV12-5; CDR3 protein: ASGLAQLNGGYT
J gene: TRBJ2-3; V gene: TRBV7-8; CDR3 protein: ASSSTWGAGNTDTQY
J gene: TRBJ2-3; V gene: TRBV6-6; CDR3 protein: ASSYGTDTQY
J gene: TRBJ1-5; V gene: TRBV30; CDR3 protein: AWSLKGAGGNQPQH
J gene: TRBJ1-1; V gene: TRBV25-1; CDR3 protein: ASRPYQGGGTEAF
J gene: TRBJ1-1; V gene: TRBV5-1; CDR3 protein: ASRDILNTEAF
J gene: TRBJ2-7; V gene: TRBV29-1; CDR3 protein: SVVIPGDYEQY
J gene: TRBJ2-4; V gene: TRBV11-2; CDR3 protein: ASSLGVQDQY
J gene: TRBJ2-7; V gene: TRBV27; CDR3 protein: ASSPTTVSYEQY
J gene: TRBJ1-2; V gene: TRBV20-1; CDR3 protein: SGGPQDGYT
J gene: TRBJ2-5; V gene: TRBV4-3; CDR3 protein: ASSQATPGGTGETQY
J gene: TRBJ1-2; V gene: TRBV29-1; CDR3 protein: SASAGTGVNYGYT
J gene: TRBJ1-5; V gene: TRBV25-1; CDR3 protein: ASTAEGNQPQH
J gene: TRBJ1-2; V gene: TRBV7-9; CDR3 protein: ASSRQGFQYGYT
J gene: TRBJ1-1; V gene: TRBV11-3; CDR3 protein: ASSLSAGPLSAEAF
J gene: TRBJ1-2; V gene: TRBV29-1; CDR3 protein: SVESRSPFRYT
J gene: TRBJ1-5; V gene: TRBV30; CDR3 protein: AWSVQEQPQH
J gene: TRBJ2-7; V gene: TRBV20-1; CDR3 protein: SATWRNEQY
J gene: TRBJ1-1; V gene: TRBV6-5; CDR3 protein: ASNPDSVNTEAF
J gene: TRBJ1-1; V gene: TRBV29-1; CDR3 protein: SVEGKRGLDTEAF
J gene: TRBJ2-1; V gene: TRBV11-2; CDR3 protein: ASSLDLNEQF
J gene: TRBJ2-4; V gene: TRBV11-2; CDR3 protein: ASSPGTSGFKNIQY
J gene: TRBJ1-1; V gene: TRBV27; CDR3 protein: ASSDRGPRNTEAF
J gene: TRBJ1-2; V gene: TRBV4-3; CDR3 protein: ASSQMLGQPYGYT
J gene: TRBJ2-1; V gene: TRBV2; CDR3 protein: ASSERQALGSYNEQF
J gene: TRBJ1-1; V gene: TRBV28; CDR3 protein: AIRGTRRMNTEAF
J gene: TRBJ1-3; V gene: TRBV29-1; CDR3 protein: SVGRNTGNTIY
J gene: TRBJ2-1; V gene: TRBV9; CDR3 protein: ASSVGTLGRNEQF
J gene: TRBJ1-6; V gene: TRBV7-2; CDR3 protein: ASSLDRPGNSPLH
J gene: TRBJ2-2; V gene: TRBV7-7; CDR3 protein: ASSLGSRGGRGELF
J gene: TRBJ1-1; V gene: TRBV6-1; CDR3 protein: ASTWDSNTEAF
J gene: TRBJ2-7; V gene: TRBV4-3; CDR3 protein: ASSQDLSYEQY
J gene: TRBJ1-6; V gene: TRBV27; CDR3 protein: ASSFRGAGYSPLH
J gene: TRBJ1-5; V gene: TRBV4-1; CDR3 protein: ASSQVEGSNQPQH
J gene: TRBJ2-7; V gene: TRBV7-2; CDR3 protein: ASEDGVYYEQY
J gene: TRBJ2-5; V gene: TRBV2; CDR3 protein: ASSTVLGWETQY
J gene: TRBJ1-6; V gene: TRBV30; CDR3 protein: AWSVDGYNSPLH
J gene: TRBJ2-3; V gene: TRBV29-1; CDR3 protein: SVATKDTQY
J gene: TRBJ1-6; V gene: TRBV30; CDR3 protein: ACADTPYNSPLH
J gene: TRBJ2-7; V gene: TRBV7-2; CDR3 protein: ASSLAALDSYEQY
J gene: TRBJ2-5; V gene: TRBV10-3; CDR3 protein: AISEERGNQETQY
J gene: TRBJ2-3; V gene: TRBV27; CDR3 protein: ASGLQITDTQY
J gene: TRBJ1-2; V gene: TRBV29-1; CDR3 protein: SGWGQEHGYT
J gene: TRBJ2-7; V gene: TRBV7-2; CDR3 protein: ASSLVVASVEQY
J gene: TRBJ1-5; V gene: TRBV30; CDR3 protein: AWSATGGGQPQH